This T cell receptor beta chain derives from a study of beta chain features in type 1 diabetes. The CDR3 consists of 13 residues. The germline gives CDR1 MNHEY, CDR2 SVGAGI. V was pared by 8 bases and J by 8 bases, with 11 bases of the junction left unmatched. A note on this clone: No antigen is known for it.

Notes on the study in general: Significant though moderate, a shortening of TCRB CDR3s appeared in all four CD4+ subsets of Type 1 diabetes patients.

Of the isolated RNA, all was reverse transcribed, and so the sequenced material was expressed TCRB transcripts. Produced via immunoSEQ multiplex PCR; TCRdb's table is partial and in-frame only. Of 640,000 or so clones listed, 11% to 15% are singletons. This sequence joins TRBV6-5 and TRBJ1-2; 7 bases align to TRBD1. Material for sequencing was naive CD4+ T cells from blood. The TCR originated in a man aged 18 to 29 with type 1 diabetes. The CDR3: CASVSLPGQGYTF. CDR3 DNA sequence: TGTGCCAGCGTTTCCCTTCCGGGACAGGGCTACACCTTC.